The clone carrying this T cell receptor (beta chain) appeared many times. Its antigen is not known. Generation of TCR beta libraries employed quantitative 5'-RACE incorporating molecular barcodes. TCRdb reprocessed the 5' RACE reads with MiXCR, giving one entry per CDR3 protein. The repertoire holds around 88,000 distinct CDR3 sequences, roughly 8.8% seen once, with about 4.6% in the top ten. The data derive from a study of CD8 T cells in ankylosing spondylitis. Study results and limitations: Prior work had noted some motif variants in reactive arthritis blood and synovial fluid. The clones that were linked to disease were reported to be significantly enriched in matched synovial fluid samples from ankylosing spondylitis patients.

The sequenced sample consisted of blood, either unsorted or a sorted T cell fraction (not recorded which). The source is a male donor with ankylosing spondylitis or in good health (not recorded which).

In DNA form, the CDR3 reads TGCAGTGCAGGACCTCGATCCTACGAGCAGTACTTC. Translating gives CSAGPRSYEQYF. The genes are TRBV20-1 and TRBJ2-7, with D unresolved. From germline, CDR1 is DFQATT and CDR2 SNEGSKA (reference sequence). The ends were cut back, 6 bases at V and 1 base at J, with 10 bases in the middle. This CDR3 region has 12 residues.